These 32 T cell receptor beta chains originate from one sample sequenced in a study of radiotherapy plus CTLA-4 blockade in lung cancer. The assay was immunoSEQ multiplex PCR, and TCRdb's table has in-frame clones only and misses some. Altogether 30,000 to 40,000 clones are present, about 69% being singletons, with the ten largest covering around an eighth. This sample comprised peripheral blood, obtained from a patient treated with radiotherapy plus ipilimumab. The receptors originated from a human donor with non-small cell lung cancer that progressed on radiotherapy plus ipilimumab.

The chain employs TRBV9 and TRBJ1-2, with TRBD1 as a possible D gene (5 bases). The V end lost 3 bases, the J end lost 0 bases, and 15 bases lay between the germline ends. Germline V gene data show CDR1 as SGDLS and CDR2 as YYNGEE. CDR3 size: 16 residues. CDR3 region: CASSAPYRNPNYGYTF. The CDR3 DNA follows: TGTGCCAGCAGCGCACCATACAGGAACCCTAACTATGGCTACACCTTC.

This chain joins TRBV6-5 and TRBJ1-1, with 7 bases lining up with TRBD1. Germline V gene lookup returns CDR1 MNHEY and CDR2 SVGAGI. The V and J ends lost 6 bases and 1 base, in that order; junction bases with no gene match: 8. The CDR3 sequence is 15 residues long. CDR3 coding DNA: TGTGCCAGCAGACCCCCGGGACAGCCGAACACTGAAGCTTTCTTT. This translates into CASRPPGQPNTEAFF.

The CDR3 loop is CASSFPPPGRDEQYF. The CDR3 nucleotides read TGTGCCAGCAGTTTCCCCCCTCCCGGGCGGGACGAGCAGTACTTC. This chain connects TRBV28 to TRBJ2-7; perhaps TRBD2 as D (5 bases). Trimming took off 3 bases at V and 5 bases at J, with 17 bases between the two ends. CDR3 length: 15 amino acids. CDR1 and CDR2 from the germline V gene are MDHEN and SYDVKM.

The V gene is TRBV7-8, the J gene TRBJ2-7, with TRBD1 identical over 7 bases. CDR1 and CDR2 (germline): SGHVS, FQNEAQ. The CDR3 runs to 15 residues. Germline trimming cut 4 bases from V and 2 bases from J; bases unmatched to any gene: 8. This CDR3 reads CASSSWGDRAYEQYF. The CDR3 DNA sequence: TGTGCCAGCAGCTCTTGGGGTGACAGGGCCTACGAGCAGTACTTC.

This rearrangement joins TRBV11-2 to TRBJ2-7; 8 bases are shared with TRBD1. With V trimmed by 3 bases and J by 9 bases, 7 bases remained unmatched. This CDR3 region has 13 residues. The germline V gene encodes CDR1 SGHAT and CDR2 FQNNGV. As DNA, the CDR3 is TGTGCCAGCAGCTTCGAGACAGGGGCTGGGCAGTACTTC. Its protein is CASSFETGAGQYF.

As for this clone: The junction differs from germline at one of its ends, possibly a read error. The chain couples TRBV7-9 to TRBJ1-1; the match to TRBD1 covers 10 bases. Germline CDR1 reads SEHNR; CDR2 reads FQNEAQ (reference sequence). This CDR3 has 16 amino acids. The CDR3 nucleotides are TGTACCAGCAGCTTGGCGGGACAGGGGACAGGCACTGAAGCTTTCTTT. Its translation: CTSSLAGQGTGTEAFF.

The rearrangement joins TRBV4-1 to TRBJ1-4, with 9 nucleotides matching TRBD1. CDR3 size: 14 residues. After removal of 3 bases from V and 7 bases from J, the junction contained 3 bases not matched to a gene. The germline gives CDR1 MGHRA, CDR2 YSYEKL. CDR3 in DNA: TGCGCCAGCAGCCAGGGACAGGGAGTTGAAAAACTGTTTTTT. Its translation: CASSQGQGVEKLFF.

This chain joins TRBV27 and TRBJ2-1; the D gene is possibly TRBD1 (6 bases). The CDR3 has 14 residues. Germline-derived CDR1 and CDR2 are MNHEY and SMNVEV (reference sequence). V was pared by 11 bases and J by 7 bases, with 21 bases between. CDR3 sequence: CASAPGTISNEQFF. In DNA form, the CDR3 reads TGTGCCTCAGCCCCCGGGACAATCTCTAATGAGCAGTTCTTC.

The rearrangement links TRBV5-6 to TRBJ1-3; D is unresolved. V gave up 0 bases and J gave up 0 bases, with 7 bases separating them. Germline values: CDR1 SGHDT, CDR2 YYEEEE. CDR3 size: 15 residues. The CDR3 coding sequence is TGTGCCAGCAGCTTGGGATGGGCCTCTGGAAACACCATATATTTT. This translates into CASSLGWASGNTIYF.

The CDR3 reads CASSASGRVTGELFF. The CDR3 nucleotides read TGTGCCAGCAGCGCGAGCGGGAGGGTTACCGGGGAGCTGTTTTTT. The V gene is TRBV7-8, the J gene TRBJ2-2, with 10 bases fitting TRBD2. This CDR3 has 15 residues. The V segment lost 5 bases and the J segment 5 bases; nucleotides outside the gene matches: 5. Germline V CDR1 and CDR2: SGHVS, FQNEAQ.

This clone was detected only a few times. The chain is built from TRBV21-1 and TRBJ2-5; the table names TRBD1, a call not compared with the DNA. TRBV21-1 is noted as a pseudogene. The CDR3 consists of 15 residues. The CDR3 bases are TGTGCCAGCAGCAAACGGACACTGGAACAAGAGACCCAGTACTTC. Translation gives CASSKRTLEQETQYF.

The chain joins TRBV2 to TRBJ1-6; D remains ambiguous. Germline V gene lookup returns CDR1 SNHLY and CDR2 FYNNEI. This CDR3 contains 14 residues. The ends were cut back, 4 bases at V and 7 bases at J, with 11 bases in the middle. The DNA of the CDR3 is TGTGCCAGCAGTGCTGGCAGTTCGAATTCACCCCTCCACTTT. Translation: CASSAGSSNSPLHF.

For the CDR3, the DNA is TGTGCCAGCAGTTTCTCGAACACTGAAGCTTTCTTT. It translates to CASSFSNTEAFF. This chain connects TRBV28 to TRBJ1-1, with D uncertain. V was clipped by 3 bases and J by 1 base, with 3 bases between them. This CDR3 is 12 amino acids long. Per the germline V gene, CDR1 is MDHEN and CDR2 is SYDVKM.

The rearrangement uses TRBV6-5 and TRBJ1-2; D unclear. V lost 5 bases to trimming and J lost 5 bases, with 12 bases between them. This CDR3 contains 13 residues. Looked up from germline, CDR1 is MNHEY and CDR2 is SVGAGI. The CDR3 here is CASSVNVAYGYTF. CDR3 DNA sequence: TGTGCCAGCAGTGTTAACGTCGCGTATGGCTACACCTTC.

The chain is built from TRBV9 and TRBJ2-7; 7 bases align to TRBD1. This CDR3 is 12 amino acids long. Looked up from germline, CDR1 is SGDLS and CDR2 is YYNGEE. J was trimmed by 5 bases and V by 3 bases; bases with no gene match: 2. CDR3 amino acids: CASSAGTDEQYF. DNA of the CDR3: TGTGCCAGCAGCGCAGGGACAGACGAGCAGTACTTC.

The rearrangement links TRBV7-6 to TRBJ1-1; D is uncertain. The V gene lost 5 bases and the J gene lost 1 base, with 11 bases spanning the gap. Germline V gives CDR1 SGHVS, CDR2 FNYEAQ. There are 14 residues in the CDR3. The CDR3 is CASSPAVGNTEAFF. CDR3 coding DNA: TGTGCCAGCAGCCCCGCGGTGGGGAACACTGAAGCTTTCTTT.

The V and J genes are TRBV5-1 and TRBJ2-7; D gene unclear. Looked up from germline, CDR1 is SGHRS and CDR2 is YFSETQ. V lost 0 bases to trimming and J lost 3 bases, with 7 bases between them. The CDR3 contains 13 residues. The CDR3 here is CASSLDRYYEQYF. The CDR3 DNA reads TGCGCCAGCAGCTTGGACAGATACTACGAGCAGTACTTC.

This clone was counted a few times. The chain recombines TRBV5-1 with TRBJ2-7, with D hard to call. From germline, CDR1 is SGHRS and CDR2 YFSETQ. Trimming removed 2 bases from V and 6 bases from J, with 6 bases in between. CDR3 length: 11 residues. CDR3 nucleotides: TGCGCCAGCAGCTTATCGGGCGAGCAGTACTTC. Amino acids: CASSLSGEQYF.

The chain uses TRBV7-6 and TRBJ1-1, with 8 positions matching TRBD1. CDR1 and CDR2 (germline): SGHVS, FNYEAQ. V was clipped by 0 bases and J by 5 bases; unmatched bases: 5. The CDR3 length is 15 residues. The CDR3 spells CASSLAQGAGTEAFF. CDR3 DNA: TGTGCCAGCAGCTTAGCCCAGGGGGCTGGGACTGAAGCTTTCTTT.

The V gene is TRBV5-1, the J gene TRBJ1-1, with 7 bases identical to TRBD1. V was pared by 0 bases and J by 11 bases, with 13 bases of the junction left unmatched. Germline V gene data show CDR1 as SGHRS and CDR2 as YFSETQ. This CDR3 is built from 15 residues. CDR3 nucleotides: TGCGCCAGCAGCTTGGAAACAGGGACAGCCCTGAAGGCTTTCTTT. It specifies CASSLETGTALKAFF.

The V and J genes are TRBV9 and TRBJ2-7; D is possibly TRBD2 (6 bases). From germline, CDR1 is SGDLS and CDR2 YYNGEE. V was trimmed by 0 bases and J by 0 bases, leaving 10 bases between them. The CDR3 totals 15 residues. CDR3 DNA: TGTGCCAGCAGCGTAGACATCGGGAGCTCCTACGAGCAGTACTTC. Protein product: CASSVDIGSSYEQYF.

V usage is TRBV28 and J usage is TRBJ1-5; perhaps TRBD1 as D (5 bases). The CDR3 consists of 13 residues. CDR1 MDHEN and CDR2 SYDVKM come from the germline V gene. V lost 3 bases and J 7 bases, leaving 10 bases between the germline ends. CDR3 sequence (DNA): TGTGCCAGCAGTTTGGCAGGGAGCCAGCCCCAGCATTTT. Encoded protein: CASSLAGSQPQHF.

The chain recombines TRBV9 with TRBJ2-7; 12 nucleotides align to TRBD2. The CDR3 covers 16 residues. J lost 5 bases, V lost 4 bases, and 10 bases had no gene match. Germline V CDR1 and CDR2: SGDLS, YYNGEE. The CDR3 DNA is TGTGCCAGCAGCTCCAGGACTAGCGGGAAAGGGGACGAGCAGTACTTC. Its protein product is CASSSRTSGKGDEQYF.

This clone was recorded once. The V and J genes are TRBV18 and TRBJ2-3; a possible D gene is TRBD2 (6 bases). Trimming left V 1 base short and J 6 bases short, with 11 bases between. This CDR3 comprises 14 residues. In germline, CDR1 is KGHSH, CDR2 LQKENI. The CDR3 DNA sequence: TGTGCCAGCTCACCACACCACAGCGGGGATACGCAGTATTTT. This gives the protein CASSPHHSGDTQYF.

The gene calls are TRBV28 and TRBJ2-3; 7 positions agree with TRBD2. With V trimmed by 5 bases and J by 4 bases, 24 bases remained unmatched. Germline V gives CDR1 MDHEN, CDR2 SYDVKM. CDR3 length: 20 amino acids. The CDR3 region is CASSRRGSGDPNILSDTQYF. CDR3 DNA sequence: TGTGCCAGCAGTAGAAGGGGAAGCGGGGACCCCAATATTTTATCAGATACGCAGTATTTT.

In this sample, this clone turned up a few times. The chain couples TRBV6-1 to TRBJ2-1; 10 positions agree with TRBD2. Germline V gene data show CDR1 as MNHNS and CDR2 as SASEGT. The CDR3 loop spans 15 amino acids. V was clipped by 6 bases and J by 2 bases; unmatched bases: 4. CDR3 nucleotides: TGTGCCAGCAGGGGAGGACTAGCGGCCTACAATGAGCAGTTCTTC. It encodes CASRGGLAAYNEQFF.

This rearrangement joins TRBV5-6 to TRBJ2-3; D is unclear. V lost 3 bases and J 2 bases, leaving 7 bases between the germline ends. The CDR3 covers 13 residues. The V gene's germline CDR1 is SGHDT and CDR2 YYEEEE. The CDR3 nucleotides read TGTGCCAGCAGCTCTGAGAACACAGATACGCAGTATTTT. Translated, it gives CASSSENTDTQYF.

The J gene is TRBJ1-5, the V gene TRBV7-6, with D perhaps matching TRBD1 (6 bases). Trimming left V 1 base short and J 7 bases short, with 14 bases between. The CDR3 has 15 amino acids. Per the germline V gene, CDR1 is SGHVS and CDR2 is FNYEAQ. The CDR3 DNA is TGTGCCAGCAGCTTAGAGGGGGGGGCTGACCAGCCCCAGCATTTT. This codes for CASSLEGGADQPQHF.

V and J are TRBV28 and TRBJ1-5, with unresolved D. This CDR3 has 14 residues. Germline CDR1 is MDHEN and CDR2 is SYDVKM. V was pared by 1 base and J by 0 bases, with 4 bases between. This CDR3 reads CASSLYGSNQPQHF. DNA for the CDR3: TGTGCCAGCAGTTTATACGGTAGCAATCAGCCCCAGCATTTT.

This clone was recorded a few times. This chain joins TRBV5-4 and TRBJ1-1, with 7 bases matching TRBD1. The CDR3 runs to 15 residues. With 0 bases clipped from V and 3 bases from J, the junction kept 5 bases outside the gene matches. Germline V gene lookup returns CDR1 SGHNT and CDR2 YYREEE (reference sequence). CDR3 region: CASSLAGGGYTEAFF. The CDR3 DNA sequence: TGTGCCAGCAGCTTGGCTGGAGGGGGCTACACTGAAGCTTTCTTT.

The rearrangement joins TRBV9 to TRBJ1-2; D ambiguous. In germline, CDR1 is SGDLS, CDR2 YYNGEE. Trimming took off 0 bases at V and 3 bases at J, with 6 bases between the two ends. This CDR3 contains 13 residues. The CDR3 spells CASSVGGYYGYTF. Here the CDR3 DNA reads TGTGCCAGCAGCGTAGGGGGTTACTATGGCTACACCTTC. Full variable domain (remainder filled in from reference TRBV9 and TRBJ1-2): DSGVTQTPKHLITATGQRVTLRCSPRSGDLSVYWYQQSLDQGLQFLIQYYNGEERAKGNILERFSAQQFPDLHSELNLSSLELGDSALYFCASSVGGYYGYTFGSGTRLTVV.

This chain links TRBV5-1 with TRBJ2-4; D unresolved. V lost 5 bases and J 9 bases, leaving 12 bases between the germline ends. This CDR3 has 12 residues. CDR1 and CDR2 from the germline V gene are SGHRS and YFSETQ. DNA for the CDR3: TGCGCCAGCAGGGTCCCCCTTGGCATTCAGTACTTC. It specifies CASRVPLGIQYF.